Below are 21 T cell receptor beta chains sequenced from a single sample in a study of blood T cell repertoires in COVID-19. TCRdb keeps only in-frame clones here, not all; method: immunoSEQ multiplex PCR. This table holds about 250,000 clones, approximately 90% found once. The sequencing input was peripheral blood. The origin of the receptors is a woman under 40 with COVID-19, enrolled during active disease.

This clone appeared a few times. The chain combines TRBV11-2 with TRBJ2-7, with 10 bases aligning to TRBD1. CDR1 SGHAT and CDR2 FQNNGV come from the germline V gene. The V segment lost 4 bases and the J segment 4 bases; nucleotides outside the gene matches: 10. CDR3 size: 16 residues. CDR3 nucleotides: TGTGCCAGCAGCTGGGGATCCGGGACAGGGGAGTACGAGCAGTACTTC. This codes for CASSWGSGTGEYEQYF.

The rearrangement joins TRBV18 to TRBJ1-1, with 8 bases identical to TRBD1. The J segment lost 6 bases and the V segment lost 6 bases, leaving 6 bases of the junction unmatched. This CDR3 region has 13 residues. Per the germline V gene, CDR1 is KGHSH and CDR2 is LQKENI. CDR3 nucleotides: TGTGCCAGCTCGGACAGGGAGAGCGCTGAAGCTTTCTTT. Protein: CASSDRESAEAFF.

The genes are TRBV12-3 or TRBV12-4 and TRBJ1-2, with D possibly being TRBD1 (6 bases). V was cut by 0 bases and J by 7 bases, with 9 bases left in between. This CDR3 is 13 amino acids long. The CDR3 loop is CASSLARGGGYTF. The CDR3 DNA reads TGTGCCAGCAGTTTAGCCAGGGGTGGTGGCTACACCTTC.

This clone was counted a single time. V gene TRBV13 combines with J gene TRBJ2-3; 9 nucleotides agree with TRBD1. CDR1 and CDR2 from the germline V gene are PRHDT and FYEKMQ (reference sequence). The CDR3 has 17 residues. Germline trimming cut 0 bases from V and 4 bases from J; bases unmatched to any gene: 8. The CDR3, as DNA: TGTGCCAGCAGCTTAGGGGGCGGGACAGGGCTGCCAGATACGCAGTATTTT. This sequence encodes CASSLGGGTGLPDTQYF.

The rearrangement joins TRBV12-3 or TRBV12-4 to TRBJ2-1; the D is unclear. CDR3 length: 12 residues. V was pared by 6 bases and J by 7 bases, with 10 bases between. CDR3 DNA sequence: TGTGCCAGCAGGGCTTTTTGGAATGAGCAGTTCTTC. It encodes CASRAFWNEQFF.

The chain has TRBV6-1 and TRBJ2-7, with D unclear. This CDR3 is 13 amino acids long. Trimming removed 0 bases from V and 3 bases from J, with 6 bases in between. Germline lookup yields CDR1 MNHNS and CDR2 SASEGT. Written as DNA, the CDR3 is TGTGCCAGCAGTGAAGCCCGAGGCTACGAGCAGTACTTC. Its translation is CASSEARGYEQYF.

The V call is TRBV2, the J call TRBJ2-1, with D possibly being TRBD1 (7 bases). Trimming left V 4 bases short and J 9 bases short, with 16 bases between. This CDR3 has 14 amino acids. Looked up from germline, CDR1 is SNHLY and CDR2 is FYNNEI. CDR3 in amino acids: CASSVFRGEFEQFF. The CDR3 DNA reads TGTGCCAGCAGTGTGTTCAGGGGGGAATTTGAGCAGTTCTTC.

The CDR3 here is CASSYSRSSNQPQHF. CDR3 sequence (DNA): TGTGCCAGCAGTTACTCAAGGAGTAGCAATCAGCCCCAGCATTTT. The V gene is TRBV6-5, the J gene TRBJ1-5; no definite D call. The CDR3 is made up of 15 amino acids. Trimming cost V 0 bases and J 0 bases, with 6 bases left between them. Germline V gene data show CDR1 as MNHEY and CDR2 as SVGAGI.

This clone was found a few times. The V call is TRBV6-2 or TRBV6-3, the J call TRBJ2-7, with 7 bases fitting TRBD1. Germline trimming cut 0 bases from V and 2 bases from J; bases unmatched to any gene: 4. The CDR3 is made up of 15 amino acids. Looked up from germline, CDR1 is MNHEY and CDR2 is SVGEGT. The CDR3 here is CASSYSGTATYEQYV. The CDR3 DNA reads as TGTGCCAGCAGTTACTCCGGGACAGCGACCTACGAGCAGTACGTC.

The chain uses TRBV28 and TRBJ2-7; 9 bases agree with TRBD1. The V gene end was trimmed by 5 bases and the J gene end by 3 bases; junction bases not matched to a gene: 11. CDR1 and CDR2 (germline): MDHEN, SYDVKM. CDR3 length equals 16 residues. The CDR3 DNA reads TGTGCCAGCAGTCTACATGGGACAGGGAGTCGCTACGAGCAGTACTTC. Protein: CASSLHGTGSRYEQYF.

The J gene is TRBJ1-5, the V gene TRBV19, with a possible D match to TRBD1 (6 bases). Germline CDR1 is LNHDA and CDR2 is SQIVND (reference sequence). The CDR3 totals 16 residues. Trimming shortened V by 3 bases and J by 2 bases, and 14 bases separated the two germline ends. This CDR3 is CASSIVLGGGNQPQHF. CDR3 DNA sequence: TGTGCCAGTAGTATCGTCTTAGGGGGGGGCAATCAGCCCCAGCATTTT.

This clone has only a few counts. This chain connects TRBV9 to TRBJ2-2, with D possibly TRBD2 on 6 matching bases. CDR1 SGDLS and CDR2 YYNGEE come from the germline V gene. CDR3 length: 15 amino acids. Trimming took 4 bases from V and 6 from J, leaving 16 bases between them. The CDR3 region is CASSHTQREPGELFF. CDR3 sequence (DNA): TGTGCCAGCAGCCATACGCAACGGGAGCCCGGGGAGCTGTTTTTT.

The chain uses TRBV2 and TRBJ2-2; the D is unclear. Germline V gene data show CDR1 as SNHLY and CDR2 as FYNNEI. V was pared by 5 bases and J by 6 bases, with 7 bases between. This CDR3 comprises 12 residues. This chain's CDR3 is CASSPVAGELFF. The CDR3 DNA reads TGTGCCAGCAGTCCGGTCGCCGGGGAGCTGTTTTTT.

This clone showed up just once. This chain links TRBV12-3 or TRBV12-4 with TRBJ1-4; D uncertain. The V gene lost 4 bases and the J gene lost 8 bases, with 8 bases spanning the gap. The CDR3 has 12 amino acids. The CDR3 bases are TGTGCCAGCAGTTGGCGAGGGGAAAAACTGTTTTTT. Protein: CASSWRGEKLFF.

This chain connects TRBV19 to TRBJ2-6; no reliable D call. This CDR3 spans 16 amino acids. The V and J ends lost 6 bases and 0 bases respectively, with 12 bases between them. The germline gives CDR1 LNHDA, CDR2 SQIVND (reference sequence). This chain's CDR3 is CASSLIFSSGANVLTF. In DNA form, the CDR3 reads TGTGCCAGTAGCCTTATATTTAGCTCTGGGGCCAACGTCCTGACTTTC. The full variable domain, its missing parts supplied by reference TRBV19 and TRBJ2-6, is DGGITQSPKYLFRKEGQNVTLSCEQNLNHDAMYWYRQDPGQGLRLIYYSQIVNDFQKGDIAEGYSVSREKKESFPLTVTSAQKNPTAFYLCASSLIFSSGANVLTFGAGSRLTVL.

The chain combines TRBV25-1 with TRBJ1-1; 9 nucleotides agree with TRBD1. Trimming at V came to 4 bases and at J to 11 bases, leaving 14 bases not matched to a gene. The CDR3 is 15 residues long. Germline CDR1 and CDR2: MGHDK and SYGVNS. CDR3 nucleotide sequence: TGTGCCAGCAGTGCGACTGGACAGGGGAAAAGTGGGGCTTTCTTT. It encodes CASSATGQGKSGAFF.

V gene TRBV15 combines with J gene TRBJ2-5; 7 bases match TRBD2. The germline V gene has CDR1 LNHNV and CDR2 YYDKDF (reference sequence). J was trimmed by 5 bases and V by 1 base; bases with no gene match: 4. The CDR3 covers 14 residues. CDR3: CATSRGLAAETQYF. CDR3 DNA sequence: TGTGCCACCAGCAGAGGACTAGCCGCGGAGACCCAGTACTTC.

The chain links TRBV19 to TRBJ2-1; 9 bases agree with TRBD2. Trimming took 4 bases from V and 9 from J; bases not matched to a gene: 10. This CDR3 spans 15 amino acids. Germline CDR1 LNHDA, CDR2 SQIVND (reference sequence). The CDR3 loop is CASSNLAGTFGEQFF. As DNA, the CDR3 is TGTGCCAGTAGTAATCTAGCGGGGACCTTCGGTGAGCAGTTCTTC. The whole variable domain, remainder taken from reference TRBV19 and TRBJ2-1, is DGGITQSPKYLFRKEGQNVTLSCEQNLNHDAMYWYRQDPGQGLRLIYYSQIVNDFQKGDIAEGYSVSREKKESFPLTVTSAQKNPTAFYLCASSNLAGTFGEQFFGPGTRLTVL.

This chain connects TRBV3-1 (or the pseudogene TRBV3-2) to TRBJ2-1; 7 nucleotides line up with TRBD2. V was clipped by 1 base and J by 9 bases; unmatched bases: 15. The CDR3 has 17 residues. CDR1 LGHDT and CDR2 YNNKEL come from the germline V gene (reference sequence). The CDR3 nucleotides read TGTGCCAGCAGCCAAGTCTTGAGGGAGGGACCGGTGGCTGAGCAGTTCTTC. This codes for CASSQVLREGPVAEQFF.

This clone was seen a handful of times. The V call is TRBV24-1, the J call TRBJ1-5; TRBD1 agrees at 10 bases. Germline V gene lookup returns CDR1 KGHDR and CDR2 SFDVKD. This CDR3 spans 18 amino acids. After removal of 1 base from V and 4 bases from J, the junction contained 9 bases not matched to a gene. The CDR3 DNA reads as TGTGCCACCAGTGATTTAGGTGTGAGGGACAGGGGAAATCAGCCCCAGCATTTT. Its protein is CATSDLGVRDRGNQPQHF.

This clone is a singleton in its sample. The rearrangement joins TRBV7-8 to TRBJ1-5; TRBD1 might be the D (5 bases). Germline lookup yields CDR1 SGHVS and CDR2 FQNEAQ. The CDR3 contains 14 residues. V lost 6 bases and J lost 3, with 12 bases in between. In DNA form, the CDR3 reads TGTGCCAGCAGACCCGGGACTTCCAATCAGCCCCAGCATTTT. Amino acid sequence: CASRPGTSNQPQHF. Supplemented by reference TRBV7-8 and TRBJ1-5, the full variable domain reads GAGVSQSPRYKVAKRGQDVALRCDPISGHVSLFWYQQALGQGPEFLTYFQNEAQLDKSGLPSDRFFAERPEGSVSTLKIQRTQQEDSAVYLCASRPGTSNQPQHFGDGTRLSIL.